These 28 T cell receptor beta chains came from one sample sequenced in a study of blood T cell repertoires in COVID-19. Sequencing used immunoSEQ multiplex PCR; TCRdb keeps in-frame clones, though not all of them. The sample contains about 440,000 clones, around nine tenths of which appear only once. Specimen: peripheral blood. The receptors were gathered from a woman aged 25-40 years with acute or convalescent COVID-19.

The chain couples TRBV7-9 to TRBJ2-3, with TRBD2 matching 11 bases. Unmatched junction bases numbered 10, after V lost 5 bases and J lost 0 bases. The CDR3 contains 18 residues. The V gene's germline CDR1 is SEHNR and CDR2 FQNEAQ (reference sequence). In DNA form, the CDR3 reads TGTGCCAGCAGCCGTCCTACTGGGACTAGCGGTAGCACAGATACGCAGTATTTT. Residues: CASSRPTGTSGSTDTQYF.

This chain links TRBV14 with TRBJ1-2, with 7 bases matching TRBD1. The CDR3 has 17 amino acids. The V segment lost 0 bases and the J segment 5 bases; nucleotides outside the gene matches: 12. Germline V gene data show CDR1 as SGHDN and CDR2 as FVKESK. CDR3 nucleotide sequence: TGTGCCAGCAGCCAAGATCTCAACGGACAGGTAACTTATGGCTACACCTTC. It translates to CASSQDLNGQVTYGYTF.

V is TRBV24-1 and J is TRBJ2-1, with a weak D call TRBD2 (5 bases). The germline V gene has CDR1 KGHDR and CDR2 SFDVKD. The CDR3 runs 16 residues. Trimming pared 10 bases from V and 5 bases from J, leaving 23 bases between. CDR3 coding DNA: TGTGCCACTTCCAAATCAGGCCGGGGTCTTAACAATGAGCAGTTCTTC. It yields the protein CATSKSGRGLNNEQFF.

This rearrangement joins TRBV24-1 to TRBJ2-1; 8 bases fit TRBD1. V trimming: 0 bases; J trimming: 4 bases; junction bases outside the gene matches: 4. Germline V gene sequence: CDR1 KGHDR, CDR2 SFDVKD. CDR3 length: 16 residues. As DNA, the CDR3 is TGTGCCACCAGTGATTTGAACAGGGGGGTTTACAATGAGCAGTTCTTC. Translated, it gives CATSDLNRGVYNEQFF.

This rearrangement joins TRBV5-6 to TRBJ2-4, with 7 positions matching TRBD1. CDR1 SGHDT and CDR2 YYEEEE come from the germline V gene. The CDR3 totals 13 residues. The V segment lost 4 bases and the J segment 7 bases; nucleotides outside the gene matches: 5. This chain's CDR3 is CASSSLTGNIQYF. The DNA for the CDR3 is TGTGCCAGCAGCAGCCTGACAGGGAACATTCAGTACTTC.

J is TRBJ2-7 and V is TRBV14; 7 bases are shared with TRBD2. V dropped 0 bases and J dropped 4; count of bases not matched to a gene: 15. This CDR3 spans 18 amino acids. Germline lookup yields CDR1 SGHDN and CDR2 FVKESK. Here the CDR3 reads CASSQDSLSGAYRYEQYF. The CDR3 region has the DNA TGTGCCAGCAGCCAAGATTCTTTAAGCGGGGCTTATCGATACGAGCAGTACTTC.

This clone appeared a few times. The chain employs TRBV15 and TRBJ2-3, with 8 bases matching TRBD2. CDR3 size: 17 residues. Germline CDR1 reads LNHNV; CDR2 reads YYDKDF (reference sequence). V trimming: 0 bases; J trimming: 7 bases; junction bases outside the gene matches: 12. For the CDR3, the DNA is TGTGCCACCAGCAGAGATTTAGTCGGACTAGCTTCGAATACGCAGTATTTT. Encoded protein: CATSRDLVGLASNTQYF.

The CDR3 bases are TGTGCCAGTAGTATATGGAAACAGGTTCCCCAGCCCCAGCATTTT. Encoded protein: CASSIWKQVPQPQHF. V is TRBV19 and J is TRBJ1-5; maybe TRBD1 (5 bases). CDR1 and CDR2 (germline): LNHDA, SQIVND (reference sequence). The CDR3 has 15 amino acids. The V end was cut by 2 bases, the J end by 7 bases, with 15 bases between. The full variable domain, completed using reference TRBV19 and TRBJ1-5, is DGGITQSPKYLFRKEGQNVTLSCEQNLNHDAMYWYRQDPGQGLRLIYYSQIVNDFQKGDIAEGYSVSREKKESFPLTVTSAQKNPTAFYLCASSIWKQVPQPQHFGDGTRLSIL.

The genes are TRBV30 and TRBJ2-5, with D maybe TRBD1 (6 bases). V was trimmed by 0 bases and J by 5 bases, leaving 13 bases between them. CDR3 length: 14 amino acids. Germline loops: CDR1 GTSNPN, CDR2 SVGIG (reference sequence). The CDR3 loop is CAWSVRGLGETQYF. The DNA for the CDR3 is TGTGCCTGGAGTGTAAGGGGGTTGGGGGAGACCCAGTACTTC.

V usage is TRBV28 and J usage is TRBJ2-2; D call uncertain. The CDR3 has 12 amino acids. V lost 6 bases to trimming and J lost 8 bases, with 10 bases between them. Per the germline V gene, CDR1 is MDHEN and CDR2 is SYDVKM. CDR3 sequence reads: CASSGGVGELFF. The CDR3 bases are TGTGCCAGCAGCGGTGGTGTAGGGGAGCTGTTTTTT.

This chain connects TRBV7-3 to TRBJ2-1; D is unresolved. CDR3 length equals 13 residues. V lost 0 bases and J lost 8, with 8 bases in between. From germline, CDR1 is SGHTA and CDR2 FQGTGA. In DNA, the CDR3 is TGTGCCAGCAGCTTAACGGCTGCGGATGAGCAGTTCTTC. It encodes CASSLTAADEQFF.

This clone has only a few counts. The chain employs TRBV7-9 and TRBJ1-6; TRBD1 agrees at 8 bases. The germline V gene encodes CDR1 SEHNR and CDR2 FQNEAQ (reference sequence). This CDR3 has 14 amino acids. V lost 5 bases and J lost 6; bases outside the gene matches: 3. CDR3 sequence: CASSKDRVNSPLHF. CDR3 nucleotides: TGTGCCAGCAGCAAGGACAGGGTTAATTCACCCCTCCACTTT.

This clone was seen once. This chain links TRBV27 with TRBJ1-5, with D hard to call. The CDR3 has 14 amino acids. CDR1 and CDR2 from the germline V gene are MNHEY and SMNVEV (reference sequence). The V gene lost 3 bases and the J gene lost 9 bases, with 15 bases spanning the gap. CDR3 bases: TGTGCCAGCAGTTTGAGTCAAACCCGCTTGCCCCAGCATTTT. Encoded protein: CASSLSQTRLPQHF.

The chain carries TRBV6-5 and TRBJ1-1; TRBD1 is a possible D gene (5 bases). This CDR3 contains 15 residues. The V gene lost 7 bases and the J gene lost 0 bases, with 15 bases spanning the gap. The V gene's germline CDR1 is MNHEY and CDR2 SVGAGI. In nucleotides, the CDR3 is TGTGCCAGCATGGATTCGGGGGGTGTGAACACTGAAGCTTTCTTT. Amino acid sequence: CASMDSGGVNTEAFF.

This rearrangement joins TRBV6-6 to TRBJ1-2, with a tentative D call TRBD1 (6 bases). This CDR3 comprises 13 residues. The germline V gene encodes CDR1 MNHNY and CDR2 SVGAGI (reference sequence). Trimming cost V 5 bases and J 7 bases, with 14 bases left between them. CDR3 protein: CASSPGQPVGYTF. In DNA form, the CDR3 reads TGTGCCAGCAGTCCCGGACAGCCCGTTGGCTACACCTTC.

The chain recombines TRBV5-1 with TRBJ2-7; TRBD1 agrees at 7 bases. V shed 7 bases and J 2 bases; nucleotides not matched to a gene: 6. The CDR3 extends over 13 amino acids. CDR1 and CDR2 from the germline V gene are SGHRS and YFSETQ. The CDR3 here is CASSPQGAYEQYF. The CDR3 DNA sequence: TGCGCCAGCTCACCTCAGGGGGCCTACGAGCAGTACTTC.

The chain employs TRBV20-1 and TRBJ2-4; D possibly corresponds to TRBD2 (6 bases). V gave up 6 bases and J gave up 8 bases, with 11 bases separating them. Germline lookup yields CDR1 DFQATT and CDR2 SNEGSKA (reference sequence). The CDR3 is 11 residues long. CDR3 sequence: CSAGLRDIQYF. Written as DNA, the CDR3 is TGCAGTGCGGGACTGAGGGACATTCAGTACTTC.

The V and J genes are TRBV6-2 or TRBV6-3 and TRBJ2-7; 7 bases are a match to TRBD2. The V segment lost 2 bases and the J segment 3 bases; nucleotides outside the gene matches: 1. The CDR3 has 13 amino acids. CDR1 is MNHEY, CDR2 SVGEGT, per germline. As DNA, the CDR3 is TGTGCCAGCAGTTACGGACTAGTCTACGAGCAGTACTTC. Its protein product is CASSYGLVYEQYF.

Turning to this clone: With a much larger clone just one base away, this may be a read error. The V call is TRBV6-5, the J call TRBJ1-3; D gene ambiguous. This CDR3 has 13 amino acids. V lost 6 bases to trimming and J lost 0 bases, with 6 bases between them. Germline V gene lookup returns CDR1 MNHEY and CDR2 SVGAGI. The CDR3 DNA reads TGTGCCAGCAGACAGAGCTCTGGAAACACCATATATTTT. Translated: CASRQSSGNTIYF.

The genes are TRBV18 and TRBJ2-7; TRBD2 matches at 11 bases. CDR1 is KGHSH and CDR2 is LQKENI in the germline V gene. This CDR3 contains 21 residues. The ends lost 2 bases at V and 3 bases at J; junction bases unmatched: 21. CDR3 sequence: CASSPYDLGASGGLANYEQYF. In DNA, the CDR3 is TGTGCCAGCTCACCATACGACCTAGGGGCTAGCGGGGGGTTGGCTAACTACGAGCAGTACTTC.

The chain joins TRBV18 to TRBJ2-7; D possibly corresponds to TRBD2 (6 bases). Germline V CDR1 and CDR2: KGHSH, LQKENI. With 3 bases removed from V and 2 bases from J, the gap between germline ends came to 14 bases. This CDR3 is 15 amino acids long. The CDR3 nucleotides are TGTGCCAGCTCACCGATCTTTGCGGGGACCTACGAGCAGTACTTC. Translated: CASSPIFAGTYEQYF.

The genes are TRBV7-2 and TRBJ2-1, with 8 bases fitting TRBD1. The junction had 10 bases not matched to a gene; V was cut back by 3 bases and J by 6 bases. In germline, CDR1 is SGHTA, CDR2 FQGNSA. This CDR3 comprises 16 residues. The CDR3 region is CASSLGKTGVGNEQFF. In DNA, the CDR3 is TGTGCCAGCAGCTTGGGTAAGACAGGGGTTGGCAATGAGCAGTTCTTC.

This chain joins TRBV4-1 and TRBJ2-7; 7 nucleotides match TRBD1. From germline, CDR1 is MGHRA and CDR2 YSYEKL. Trimming removed 4 bases from V and 6 bases from J; junction bases left unmatched: 12. CDR3 length: 15 amino acids. CDR3 bases: TGCGCCAGCAGCCCCAAGTTAACAGGGGTAATCGAGCAGTACTTC. Its translation is CASSPKLTGVIEQYF.

V usage is TRBV7-8 and J usage is TRBJ1-5; TRBD1 aligns across 10 bases. V lost 6 bases to trimming and J lost 2 bases; unmatched junction nucleotides: 7. Germline values: CDR1 SGHVS, CDR2 FQNEAQ. This CDR3 has 16 residues. In DNA form, the CDR3 reads TGTGCCAGCAGTCCTCGGGACAGGGGCGGCAATCAGCCCCAGCATTTT. Encoded protein: CASSPRDRGGNQPQHF.

This chain uses TRBV2 with TRBJ2-1, with 9 bases fitting TRBD1. Germline CDR1 reads SNHLY; CDR2 reads FYNNEI. This CDR3 has 16 residues. The ends lost 6 bases at V and 13 bases at J; junction bases unmatched: 19. In nucleotides, the CDR3 is TGTGCCAGCAGCACGCGAAGATCCACAGGGGGCGCTTCACAGTTCTTC. It yields the protein CASSTRRSTGGASQFF.

V gene TRBV28 combines with J gene TRBJ2-3, with 8 bases lining up with TRBD2. The CDR3 covers 12 residues. Trimming removed 6 bases from V and 7 bases from J; junction bases left unmatched: 3. The germline gives CDR1 MDHEN, CDR2 SYDVKM. CDR3 amino acids: CASSPGGNTQYF. Here the CDR3 DNA reads TGTGCCAGCAGCCCGGGGGGGAATACGCAGTATTTT. Complete variable domain (other parts from reference TRBV28 and TRBJ2-3): DVKVTQSSRYLVKRTGEKVFLECVQDMDHENMFWYRQDPGLGLRLIYFSYDVKMKEKGDIPEGYSVSREKKERFSLILESASTNQTSMYLCASSPGGNTQYFGPGTRLTVL.

The genes are TRBV10-3 and TRBJ2-3; 9 nucleotides align to TRBD2. V lost 3 bases, J lost 3 bases, and 4 bases stayed unmatched. The CDR3 length is 15 residues. The germline V gene has CDR1 ENHRY and CDR2 SYGVKD. The CDR3 reads CAISETGLATDTQYF. As DNA, the CDR3 is TGTGCCATCAGTGAAACGGGACTAGCAACAGATACGCAGTATTTT.

This rearrangement joins TRBV18 to TRBJ2-7, with a tentative D call TRBD1 (6 bases). Germline CDR1 is KGHSH and CDR2 is LQKENI. The CDR3 spans 15 residues. V was pared by 1 base and J by 2 bases, with 12 bases between. The CDR3 here is CASSPRTENTYEQYF. In DNA form, the CDR3 reads TGTGCCAGCTCACCACGGACAGAGAACACCTACGAGCAGTACTTC.